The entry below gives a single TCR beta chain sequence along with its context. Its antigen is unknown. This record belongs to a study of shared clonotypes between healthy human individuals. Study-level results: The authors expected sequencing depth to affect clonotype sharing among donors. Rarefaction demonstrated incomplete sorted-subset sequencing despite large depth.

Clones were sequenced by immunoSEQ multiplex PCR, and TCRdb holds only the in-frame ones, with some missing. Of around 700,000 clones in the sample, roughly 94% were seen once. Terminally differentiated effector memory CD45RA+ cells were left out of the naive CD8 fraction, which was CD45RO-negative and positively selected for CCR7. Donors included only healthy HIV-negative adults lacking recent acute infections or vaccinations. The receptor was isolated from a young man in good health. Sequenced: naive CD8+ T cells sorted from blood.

DNA of the CDR3: TGTGCCAGCAGCCTGCCACAGGGGAAGGCGGGAGGGCATGAGCAGTTCTTC. Residues: CASSLPQGKAGGHEQFF. This chain links TRBV7-9 with TRBJ2-1; 9 positions match TRBD2. The CDR3 runs to 17 residues. Looked up from germline, CDR1 is SEHNR and CDR2 is FQNEAQ (reference sequence). Trimming removed 5 bases from V and 8 bases from J; junction bases left unmatched: 16.